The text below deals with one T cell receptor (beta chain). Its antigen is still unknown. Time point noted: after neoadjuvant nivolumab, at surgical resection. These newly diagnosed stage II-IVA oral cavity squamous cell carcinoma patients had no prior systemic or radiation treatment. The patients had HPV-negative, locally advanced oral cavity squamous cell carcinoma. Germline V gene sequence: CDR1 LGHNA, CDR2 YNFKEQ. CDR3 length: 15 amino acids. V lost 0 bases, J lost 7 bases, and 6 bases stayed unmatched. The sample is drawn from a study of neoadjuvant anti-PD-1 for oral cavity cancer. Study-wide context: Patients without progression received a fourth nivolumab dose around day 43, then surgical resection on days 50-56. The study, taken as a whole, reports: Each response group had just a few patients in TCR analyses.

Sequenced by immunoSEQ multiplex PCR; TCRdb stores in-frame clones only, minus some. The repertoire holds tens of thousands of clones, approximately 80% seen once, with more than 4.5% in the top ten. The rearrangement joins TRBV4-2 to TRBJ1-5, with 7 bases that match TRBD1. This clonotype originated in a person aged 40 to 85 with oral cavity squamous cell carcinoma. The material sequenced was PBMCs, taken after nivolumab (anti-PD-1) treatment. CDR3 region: CASSQEQGIGQPQHF. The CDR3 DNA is TGTGCCAGCAGCCAAGAACAGGGGATCGGGCAGCCCCAGCATTTT.